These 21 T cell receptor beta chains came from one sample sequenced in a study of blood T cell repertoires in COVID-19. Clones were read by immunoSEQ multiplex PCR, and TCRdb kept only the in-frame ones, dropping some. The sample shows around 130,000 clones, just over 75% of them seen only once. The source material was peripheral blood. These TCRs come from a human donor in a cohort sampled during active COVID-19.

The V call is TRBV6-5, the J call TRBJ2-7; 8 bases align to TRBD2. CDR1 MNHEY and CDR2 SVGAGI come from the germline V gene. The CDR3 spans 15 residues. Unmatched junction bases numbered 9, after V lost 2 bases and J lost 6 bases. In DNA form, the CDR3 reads TGTGCCAGCAGTTACGCGGGAGGAGCCGGAGGCGAGCAGTACTTC. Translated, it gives CASSYAGGAGGEQYF.

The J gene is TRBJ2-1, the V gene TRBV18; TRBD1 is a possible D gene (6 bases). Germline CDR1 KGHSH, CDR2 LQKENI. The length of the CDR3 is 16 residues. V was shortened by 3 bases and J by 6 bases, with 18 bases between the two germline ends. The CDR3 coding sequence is TGTGCCAGCTCACCCGGAGACAGGACGGTACGCAATGAGCAGTTCTTC. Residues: CASSPGDRTVRNEQFF.

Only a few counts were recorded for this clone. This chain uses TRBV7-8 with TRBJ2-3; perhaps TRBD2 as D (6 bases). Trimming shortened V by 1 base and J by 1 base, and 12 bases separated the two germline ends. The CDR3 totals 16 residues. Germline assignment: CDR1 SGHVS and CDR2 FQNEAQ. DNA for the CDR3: TGTGCCAGCAGCTTAGTGCGGGGCGTTCGCACAGATACGCAGTATTTT. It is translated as CASSLVRGVRTDTQYF. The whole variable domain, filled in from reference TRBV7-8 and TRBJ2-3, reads GAGVSQSPRYKVAKRGQDVALRCDPISGHVSLFWYQQALGQGPEFLTYFQNEAQLDKSGLPSDRFFAERPEGSVSTLKIQRTQQEDSAVYLCASSLVRGVRTDTQYFGPGTRLTVL.

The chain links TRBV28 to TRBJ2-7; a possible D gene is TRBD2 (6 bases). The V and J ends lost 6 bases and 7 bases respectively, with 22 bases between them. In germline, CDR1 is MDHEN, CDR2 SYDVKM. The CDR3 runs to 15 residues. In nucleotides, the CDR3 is TGTGCCAGCAGAAGCCGATCTGGGGGGTCCGGAGAGCAGTACTTC. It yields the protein CASRSRSGGSGEQYF.

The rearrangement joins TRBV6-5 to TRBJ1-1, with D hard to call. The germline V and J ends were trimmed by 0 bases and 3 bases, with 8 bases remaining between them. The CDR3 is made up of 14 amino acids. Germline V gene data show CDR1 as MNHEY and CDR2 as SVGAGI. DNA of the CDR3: TGTGCCAGCAGTTACTCGAGCGGGGACACTGAAGCTTTCTTT. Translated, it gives CASSYSSGDTEAFF.

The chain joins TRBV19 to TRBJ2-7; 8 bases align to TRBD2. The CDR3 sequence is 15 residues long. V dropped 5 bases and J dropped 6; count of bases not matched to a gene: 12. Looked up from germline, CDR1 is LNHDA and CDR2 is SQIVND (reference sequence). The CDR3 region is CASSPYVSGGSEQYF. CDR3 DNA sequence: TGTGCCAGTAGTCCCTATGTGTCGGGAGGGAGCGAGCAGTACTTC.

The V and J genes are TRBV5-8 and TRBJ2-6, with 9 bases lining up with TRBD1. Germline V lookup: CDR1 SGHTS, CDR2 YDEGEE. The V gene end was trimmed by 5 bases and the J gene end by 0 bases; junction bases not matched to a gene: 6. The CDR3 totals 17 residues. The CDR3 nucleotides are TGTGCCAGCAGTCGGACAGGGGAAGGCTCTGGGGCCAACGTCCTGACTTTC. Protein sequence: CASSRTGEGSGANVLTF.

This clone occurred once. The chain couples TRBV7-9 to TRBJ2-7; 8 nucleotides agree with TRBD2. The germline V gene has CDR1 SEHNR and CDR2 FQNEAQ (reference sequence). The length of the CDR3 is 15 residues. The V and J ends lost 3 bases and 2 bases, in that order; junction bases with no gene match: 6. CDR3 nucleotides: TGTGCCAGCAGCTTCGGGGGGGGCCTACCCTACGAGCAGTACTTC. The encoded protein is CASSFGGGLPYEQYF. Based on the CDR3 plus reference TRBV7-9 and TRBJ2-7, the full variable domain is DTGVSQNPRHKITKRGQNVTFRCDPISEHNRLYWYRQTLGQGPEFLTYFQNEAQLEKSRLLSDRFSAERPKGSFSTLEIQRTEQGDSAMYLCASSFGGGLPYEQYFGPGTRLTVT.

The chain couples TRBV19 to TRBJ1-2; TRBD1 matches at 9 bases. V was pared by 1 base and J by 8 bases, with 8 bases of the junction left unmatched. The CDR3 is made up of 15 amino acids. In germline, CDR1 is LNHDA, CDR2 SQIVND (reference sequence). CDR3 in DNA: TGTGCCAGTAGTATAGTTAGGGGACAGGGCGGCGGCTACACCTTC. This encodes CASSIVRGQGGGYTF.

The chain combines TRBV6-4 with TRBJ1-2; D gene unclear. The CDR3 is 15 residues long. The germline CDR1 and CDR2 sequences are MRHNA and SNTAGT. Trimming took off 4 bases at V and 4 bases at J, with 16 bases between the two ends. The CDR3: CASSGHGLLFYGYTF. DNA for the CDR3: TGTGCCAGCAGTGGCCACGGACTGCTTTTCTATGGCTACACCTTC.

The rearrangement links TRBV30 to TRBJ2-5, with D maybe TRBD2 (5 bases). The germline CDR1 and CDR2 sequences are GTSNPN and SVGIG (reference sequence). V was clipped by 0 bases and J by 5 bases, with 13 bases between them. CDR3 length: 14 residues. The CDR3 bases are TGTGCCTGGAGTGTACTCGGGTCGGGGGAGACCCAGTACTTC. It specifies CAWSVLGSGETQYF.

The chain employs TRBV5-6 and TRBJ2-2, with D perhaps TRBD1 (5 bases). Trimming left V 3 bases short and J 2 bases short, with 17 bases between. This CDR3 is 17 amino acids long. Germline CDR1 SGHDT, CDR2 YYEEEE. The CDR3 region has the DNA TGTGCCAGCAGCTCAATAAGAAGGGGCTTTAACACCGGGGAGCTGTTTTTT. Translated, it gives CASSSIRRGFNTGELFF.

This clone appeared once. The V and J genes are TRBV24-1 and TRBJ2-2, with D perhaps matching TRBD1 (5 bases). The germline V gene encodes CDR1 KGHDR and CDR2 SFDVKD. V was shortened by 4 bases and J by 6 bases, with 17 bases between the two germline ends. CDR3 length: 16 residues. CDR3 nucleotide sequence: TGTGCCACCAGTGACCCCCAGGGTAGAAGCGCCGGGGAGCTGTTTTTT. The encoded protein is CATSDPQGRSAGELFF.

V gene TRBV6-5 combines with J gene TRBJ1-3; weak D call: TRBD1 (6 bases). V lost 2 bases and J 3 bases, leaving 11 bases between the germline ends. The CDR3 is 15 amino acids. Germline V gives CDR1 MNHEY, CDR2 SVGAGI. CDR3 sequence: CASSYGGLGGNTIYF. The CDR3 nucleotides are TGTGCCAGCAGTTACGGGGGCTTGGGTGGAAACACCATATATTTT.

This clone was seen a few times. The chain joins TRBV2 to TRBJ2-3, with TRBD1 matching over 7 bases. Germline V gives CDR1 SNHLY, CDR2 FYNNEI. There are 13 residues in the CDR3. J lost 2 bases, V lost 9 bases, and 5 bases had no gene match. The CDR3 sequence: CASNRGDTDTQYF. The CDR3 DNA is TGTGCCAGTAACAGGGGTGACACAGATACGCAGTATTTT.

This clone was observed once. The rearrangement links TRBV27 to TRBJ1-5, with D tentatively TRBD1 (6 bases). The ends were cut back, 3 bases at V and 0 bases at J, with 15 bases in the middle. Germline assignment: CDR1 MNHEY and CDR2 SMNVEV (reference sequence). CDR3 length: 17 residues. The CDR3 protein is CASSLPTDRNSNQPQHF. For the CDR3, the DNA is TGTGCCAGCAGTTTGCCCACCGACAGGAATAGCAATCAGCCCCAGCATTTT.

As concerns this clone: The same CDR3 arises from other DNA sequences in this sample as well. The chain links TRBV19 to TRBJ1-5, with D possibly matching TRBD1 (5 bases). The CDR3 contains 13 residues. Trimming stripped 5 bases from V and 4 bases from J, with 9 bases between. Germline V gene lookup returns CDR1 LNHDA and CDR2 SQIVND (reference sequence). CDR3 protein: CASSEQANQPQHF. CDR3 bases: TGTGCCAGTAGTGAACAGGCAAATCAGCCCCAGCATTTT. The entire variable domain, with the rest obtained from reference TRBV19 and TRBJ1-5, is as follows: DGGITQSPKYLFRKEGQNVTLSCEQNLNHDAMYWYRQDPGQGLRLIYYSQIVNDFQKGDIAEGYSVSREKKESFPLTVTSAQKNPTAFYLCASSEQANQPQHFGDGTRLSIL.

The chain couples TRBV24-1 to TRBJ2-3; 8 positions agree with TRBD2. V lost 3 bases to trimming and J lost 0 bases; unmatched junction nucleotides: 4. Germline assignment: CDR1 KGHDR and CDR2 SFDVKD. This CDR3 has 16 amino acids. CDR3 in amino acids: CATSDRGGKSTDTQYF. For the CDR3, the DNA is TGTGCCACCAGTGATCGGGGGGGTAAAAGCACAGATACGCAGTATTTT.

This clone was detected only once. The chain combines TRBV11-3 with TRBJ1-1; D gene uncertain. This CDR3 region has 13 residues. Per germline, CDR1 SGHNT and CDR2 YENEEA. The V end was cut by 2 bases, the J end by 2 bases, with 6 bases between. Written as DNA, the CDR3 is TGTGCCAGCAGCTTAAACAGAAACACTGAAGCTTTCTTT. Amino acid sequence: CASSLNRNTEAFF.

The CDR3 sequence is CASSGQSTANYGYTF. CDR3 sequence (DNA): TGTGCCAGCAGCGGACAGTCAACGGCTAACTATGGCTACACCTTC. The chain carries TRBV7-2 and TRBJ1-2; D possibly corresponds to TRBD1 (6 bases). Per germline, CDR1 SGHTA and CDR2 FQGNSA. The CDR3 is made up of 15 amino acids. V gave up 5 bases and J gave up 0 bases, with 13 bases separating them.

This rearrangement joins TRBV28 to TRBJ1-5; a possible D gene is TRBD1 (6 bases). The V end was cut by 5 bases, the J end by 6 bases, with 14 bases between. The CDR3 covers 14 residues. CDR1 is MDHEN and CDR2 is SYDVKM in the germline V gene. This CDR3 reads CASSPGDWGQPQHF. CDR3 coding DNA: TGTGCCAGCAGTCCAGGGGATTGGGGTCAGCCCCAGCATTTT.